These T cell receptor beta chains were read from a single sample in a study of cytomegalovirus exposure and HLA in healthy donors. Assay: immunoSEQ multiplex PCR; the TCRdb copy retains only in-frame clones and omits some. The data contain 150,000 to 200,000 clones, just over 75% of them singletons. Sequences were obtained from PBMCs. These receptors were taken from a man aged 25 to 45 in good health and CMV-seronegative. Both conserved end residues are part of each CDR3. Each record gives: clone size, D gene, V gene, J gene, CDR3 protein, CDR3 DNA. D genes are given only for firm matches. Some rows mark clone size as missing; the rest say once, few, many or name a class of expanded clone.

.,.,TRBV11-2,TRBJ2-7,CASSPLARFVGLTYEQYF,TGTGCCAGCAGCCCACTTGCTCGATTCGTTGGACTAACCTACGAGCAGTACTTC
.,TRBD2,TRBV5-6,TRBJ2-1,CASSLDGRRIGEQFF,TGTGCCAGCAGCTTGGACGGGAGGAGAATAGGTGAGCAGTTCTTC
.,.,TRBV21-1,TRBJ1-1,CASNRIPGQGGSGAFF,TGTGCCAGCAACCGGATTCCGGGACAGGGGGGGTCGGGGGCTTTCTTT
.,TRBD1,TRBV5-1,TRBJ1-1,CASSSTGTGAMNTEAFF,TGCGCCAGCAGCTCGACCGGGACAGGGGCGATGAACACTGAAGCTTTCTTT
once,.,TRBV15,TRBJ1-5,CATSRSDQPQHF,TGTGCCACCAGCAGATCGGATCAGCCCCAGCATTTT
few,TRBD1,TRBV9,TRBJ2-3,CASSIKAGGDTQYF,TGTGCCAGCAGCATAAAGGCAGGGGGAGATACGCAGTATTTT
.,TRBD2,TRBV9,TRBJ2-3,CASSPRAGGTDTQYF,TGTGCCAGCAGCCCCCGAGCGGGGGGTACAGATACGCAGTATTTT
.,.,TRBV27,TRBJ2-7,CASSLSGQGNYEQYF,TGTGCCAGCAGTTTATCGGGGCAGGGCAACTACGAGCAGTACTTC
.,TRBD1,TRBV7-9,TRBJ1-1,CASSLAGAGGTEAFF,TGTGCCAGCAGCTTAGCGGGCGCAGGGGGCACTGAAGCTTTCTTT
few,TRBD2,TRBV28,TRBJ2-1,CASSFVGLAGQNEQFF,TGTGCCAGCAGTTTTGTTGGACTAGCGGGACAGAATGAGCAGTTCTTC
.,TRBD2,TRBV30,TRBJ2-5,CAWGAGGRGETQYF,TGTGCCTGGGGAGCGGGAGGGCGAGGGGAGACCCAGTACTTC
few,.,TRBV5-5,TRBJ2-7,CASSRSGLGNEQYF,TGTGCCAGCAGCCGTAGCGGTCTGGGGAACGAGCAGTACTTC
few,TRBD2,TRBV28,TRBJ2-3,CASSSSGRVADTQYF,TGTGCCAGCAGCTCTAGCGGGAGGGTCGCAGATACGCAGTATTTT
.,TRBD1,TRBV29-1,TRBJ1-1,CSVTGQGYTEAFF,TGCAGCGTCACCGGACAGGGCTACACTGAAGCTTTCTTT
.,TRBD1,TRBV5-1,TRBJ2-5,CASSTGTGGTQYF,TGCGCCAGCAGCACCGGGACAGGGGGGACCCAGTACTTC
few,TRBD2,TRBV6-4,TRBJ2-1,CASSMETSASNEQFF,TGTGCCAGCAGCATGGAGACTAGCGCCTCCAATGAGCAGTTCTTC
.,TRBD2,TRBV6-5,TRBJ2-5,CASSLGGAGRETQYF,TGTGCCAGCAGTCTCGGGGGAGCGGGAAGGGAGACCCAGTACTTC
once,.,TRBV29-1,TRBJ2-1,CSVESEQFF,TGCAGCGTTGAGTCAGAGCAGTTCTTC
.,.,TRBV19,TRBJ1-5,CASSTPGHNQPQHF,TGTGCCAGTAGTACCCCGGGACACAATCAGCCCCAGCATTTT